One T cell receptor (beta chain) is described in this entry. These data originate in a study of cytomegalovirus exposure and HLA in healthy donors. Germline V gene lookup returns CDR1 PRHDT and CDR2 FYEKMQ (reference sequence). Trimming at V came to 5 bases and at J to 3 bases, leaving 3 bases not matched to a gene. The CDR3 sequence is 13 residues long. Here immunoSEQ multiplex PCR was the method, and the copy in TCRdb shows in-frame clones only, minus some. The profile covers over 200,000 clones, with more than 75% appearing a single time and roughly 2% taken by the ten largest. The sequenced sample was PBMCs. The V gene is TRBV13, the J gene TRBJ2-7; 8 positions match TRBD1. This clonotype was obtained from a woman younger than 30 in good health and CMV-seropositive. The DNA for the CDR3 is TGTGCCAGCAGCCGGACAGGGATCTACGAGCAGTACTTC. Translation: CASSRTGIYEQYF.